This entry is about one T cell receptor beta chain. The antigen remains undetermined. This entry belongs to a study of beta chain features in type 1 diabetes. Study results and caveats: Significant though moderate, a shortening of TCRB CDR3s appeared in all four CD4+ subsets of Type 1 diabetes patients.

Expressed TCRB transcripts were sequenced, since all the RNA that had been isolated was reverse transcribed. Measured with immunoSEQ multiplex PCR; TCRdb has only the in-frame clones, and not every one. The table lists over 300,000 clones, 9.3% of them singletons, with about 1% in the top ten. This CDR3 spans 16 amino acids. With V trimmed by 3 bases and J by 3 bases, 11 bases remained unmatched. Germline V gene data show CDR1 as LNHNV and CDR2 as YYDKDF (reference sequence). The rearrangement joins TRBV15 to TRBJ2-7; 7 positions agree with TRBD1. Sequences were obtained from central memory CD4+ T cells from blood. This receptor was taken from a man aged 30-40 years with type 1 diabetes. CDR3 sequence reads: CATSSGDSRLSYEQYF. The CDR3 region has the DNA TGTGCCACCAGCAGCGGGGACAGCCGATTAAGCTACGAGCAGTACTTC.